The rows below give T cell receptor beta chains drawn from one sample of a study of T-cell reconstitution after alpha-beta-depleted transplantation in children. TCRdb ran MiXCR on the PCR reads and lists one entry per CDR3 protein. Of just under 150,000 distinct CDR3 sequences in the sample, 8.5% to 10% are singletons; the top ten hold 15% to 20%. This specimen consisted of PBMCs, mostly from graft donor cells, obtained 180 days after TCRalphabeta/CD19-depleted stem cell transplant. The receptors here all came from a female patient between 2 and 10 years old who had a stem cell transplant for congenital amegakaryocytic thrombocytopenia, so the T cells may come from the graft donor. Both conserved end residues are part of each CDR3. The order of the fields is V gene, D gene, clone size, J gene, CDR3 DNA, CDR3 protein. The D gene is left open where the match is weak. Part of the rows lack a size; the others show once, few, many or a class for expanded clones.

TRBV6-2/TRBV6-3,-,many,TRBJ1-1,TGTGCCAGCAGTTACAGGACAGCGGAAATGGGAGCTTTCTTT,CASSYRTAEMGAFF
TRBV12-3/TRBV12-4,TRBD1,many,TRBJ2-7,TGTGCCAGCAGGACGACCGGGACAGGGGACGAGCAGTACTTC,CASRTTGTGDEQYF
TRBV7-6,TRBD1,many,TRBJ1-5,TGTGCCAGCAGCTCGACAGGGGTGGGGCAGCCCCAGCATTTT,CASSSTGVGQPQHF
TRBV5-6,-,few,TRBJ2-1,TGTGCCAGCAGCTTGAACGCCTGGGGTACAGAGTACAATGAGCAGTTCTTC,CASSLNAWGTEYNEQFF
TRBV5-1,TRBD1,few,TRBJ2-5,TGCGCCAGCAGCTCGCCGGGACAGGGTGGGGAGACCCAGTACTTC,CASSSPGQGGETQYF
TRBV7-2,-,many,TRBJ2-3,TGTGCCAGCAGCTTATGGTCTAGCCTCACAGATACGCAGTATTTT,CASSLWSSLTDTQYF
TRBV7-2,-,few,TRBJ2-7,TGTGCCAGCAGCTTACGGGGTCGGGTCGAGCAGTACTTC,CASSLRGRVEQYF
TRBV7-2,TRBD2,-,TRBJ2-1,TGTGCCAGCAGCTTAGGTGTCCCGGGAGGGGTTAACAATGAGCAGTTCTTC,CASSLGVPGGVNNEQFF
TRBV5-1,TRBD2,many,TRBJ2-5,TGCGCCAGCAGCTCCGTGACTAGCGGGATAGAGGAGACCCAGTACTTC,CASSSVTSGIEETQYF
TRBV4-1,TRBD2,many,TRBJ2-5,TGCGCCAGCAGCCAAGTTTGGCCCTATAGCGGGGGGCAAGAGACCCAGTACTTC,CASSQVWPYSGGQETQYF
TRBV6-1,-,-,TRBJ1-5,TGTGCCAGCACTGGTCAGGGAGGCAATCAGCCCCAGCATTTT,CASTGQGGNQPQHF
TRBV12-3/TRBV12-4,-,few,TRBJ2-3,TGTGCCAGCAGTTTCGGTAAAAGCACAGATACGCAGTATTTT,CASSFGKSTDTQYF